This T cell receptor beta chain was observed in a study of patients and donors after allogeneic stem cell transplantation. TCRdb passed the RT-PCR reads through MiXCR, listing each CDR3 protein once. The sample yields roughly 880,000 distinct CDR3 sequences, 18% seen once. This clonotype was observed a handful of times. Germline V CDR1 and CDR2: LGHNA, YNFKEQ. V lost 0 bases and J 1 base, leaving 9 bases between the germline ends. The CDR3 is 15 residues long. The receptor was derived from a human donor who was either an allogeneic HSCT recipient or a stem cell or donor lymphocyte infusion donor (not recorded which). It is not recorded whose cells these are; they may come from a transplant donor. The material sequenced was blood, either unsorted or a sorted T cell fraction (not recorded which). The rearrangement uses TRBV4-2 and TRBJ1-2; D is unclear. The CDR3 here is CASSQEVKINYGYTF. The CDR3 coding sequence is TGTGCCAGCAGCCAAGAGGTCAAAATTAACTATGGCTACACCTTC.